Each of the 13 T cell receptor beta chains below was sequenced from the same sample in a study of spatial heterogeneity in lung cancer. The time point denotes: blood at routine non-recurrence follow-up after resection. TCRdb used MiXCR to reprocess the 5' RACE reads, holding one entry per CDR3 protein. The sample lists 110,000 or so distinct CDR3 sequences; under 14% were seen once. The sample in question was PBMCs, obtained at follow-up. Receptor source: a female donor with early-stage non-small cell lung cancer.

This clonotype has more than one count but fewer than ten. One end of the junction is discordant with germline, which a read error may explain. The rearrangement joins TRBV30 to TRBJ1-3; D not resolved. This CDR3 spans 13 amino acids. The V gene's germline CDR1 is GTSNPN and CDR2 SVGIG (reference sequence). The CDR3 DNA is TGTGCCTGGAGTGGGTGGTCCGGAAACACCATACATTTT. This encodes CAWSGWSGNTIHF.

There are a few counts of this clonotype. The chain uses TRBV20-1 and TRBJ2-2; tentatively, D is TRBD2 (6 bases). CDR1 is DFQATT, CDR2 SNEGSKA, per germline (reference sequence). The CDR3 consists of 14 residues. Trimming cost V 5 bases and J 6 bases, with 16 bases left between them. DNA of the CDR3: TGCAGTGCTGGGAAGACTAGTAACGCCGGGGAGCTGTTTTTT. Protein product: CSAGKTSNAGELFF.

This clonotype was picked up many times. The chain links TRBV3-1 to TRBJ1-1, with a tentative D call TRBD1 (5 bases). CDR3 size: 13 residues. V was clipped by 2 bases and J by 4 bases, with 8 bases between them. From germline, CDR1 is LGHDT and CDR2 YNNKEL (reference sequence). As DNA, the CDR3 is TGTGCCAGCAGCCAAAGGGGATCCACTGAAGCTTTCTTT. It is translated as CASSQRGSTEAFF.

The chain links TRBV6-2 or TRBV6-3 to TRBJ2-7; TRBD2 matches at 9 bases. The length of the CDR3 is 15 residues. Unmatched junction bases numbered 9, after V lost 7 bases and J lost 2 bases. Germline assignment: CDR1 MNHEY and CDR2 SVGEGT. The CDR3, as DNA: TGTGCCAGCACCTCTCTGGCGGGAGGGCCCTACGAGCAGTACTTC. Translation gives CASTSLAGGPYEQYF.

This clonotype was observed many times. DNA of the CDR3: TGCGCCAGCAGGGGACGGGGGCTGGACAATCAGCCCCAGCATTTT. It specifies CASRGRGLDNQPQHF. The chain is built from TRBV10-2 and TRBJ1-5; D possibly corresponds to TRBD1 (6 bases). The CDR3 extends over 15 amino acids. V lost 6 bases to trimming and J lost 3 bases, with 15 bases between them. Per germline, CDR1 WSHSY and CDR2 SAAADI.

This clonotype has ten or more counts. CDR3 in DNA: TGTGCCAGCAGTTTTCGATACCCAGGCACTGAAGCTTTCTTT. Its protein product is CASSFRYPGTEAFF. This sequence joins TRBV28 and TRBJ1-1; D uncertain. The V end lost 3 bases, the J end lost 4 bases, and 12 bases lay between the germline ends. Germline CDR1 reads MDHEN; CDR2 reads SYDVKM. This CDR3 is built from 14 residues.

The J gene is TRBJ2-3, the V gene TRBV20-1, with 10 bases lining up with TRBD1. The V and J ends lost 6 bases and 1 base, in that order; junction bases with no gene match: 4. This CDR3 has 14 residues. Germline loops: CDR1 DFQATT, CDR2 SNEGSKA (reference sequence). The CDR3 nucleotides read TGCAGTGCCAGACAGGGGGCAGGCACAGATACGCAGTATTTT. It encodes CSARQGAGTDTQYF.

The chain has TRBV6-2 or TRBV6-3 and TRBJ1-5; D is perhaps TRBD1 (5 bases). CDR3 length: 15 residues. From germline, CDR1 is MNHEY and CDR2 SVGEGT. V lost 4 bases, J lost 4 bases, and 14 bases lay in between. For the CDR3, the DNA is TGTGCCAGCAGTTTCGACGGTCAGGGAAATCAGCCCCAGCATTTT. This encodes CASSFDGQGNQPQHF.

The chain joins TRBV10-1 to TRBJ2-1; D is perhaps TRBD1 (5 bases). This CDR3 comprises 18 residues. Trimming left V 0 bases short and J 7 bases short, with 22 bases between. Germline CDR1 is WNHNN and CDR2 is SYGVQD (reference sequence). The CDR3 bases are TGCGCCAGCAGTGAGTCGACTCGGTTCGGACAAAAGGGAAATGAGCAGTTCTTC. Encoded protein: CASSESTRFGQKGNEQFF.

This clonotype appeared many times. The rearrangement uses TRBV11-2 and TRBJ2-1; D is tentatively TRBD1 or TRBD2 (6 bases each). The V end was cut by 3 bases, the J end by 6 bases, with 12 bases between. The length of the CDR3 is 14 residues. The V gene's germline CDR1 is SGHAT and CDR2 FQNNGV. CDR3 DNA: TGTGCCAGCAGCTTGGACAGCGGGCCCAATGAGCAGTTCTTC. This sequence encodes CASSLDSGPNEQFF.

The CDR3 DNA reads as TGCAGCGTTGCTGAGGGTGAAAAACTGTTTTTT. This gives the protein CSVAEGEKLFF. V gene TRBV29-1 combines with J gene TRBJ1-4; the D is unclear. Germline V gene lookup returns CDR1 SQVTM and CDR2 ANQGSEA. The ends were cut back, 4 bases at V and 7 bases at J, with 7 bases in the middle. The CDR3 covers 11 residues.

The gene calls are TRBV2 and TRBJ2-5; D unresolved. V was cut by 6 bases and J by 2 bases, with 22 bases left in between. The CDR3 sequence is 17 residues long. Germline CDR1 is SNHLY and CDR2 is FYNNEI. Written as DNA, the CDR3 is TGTGCCAGCAGCAGTTCCGCCCGAACGCGAAAACAAGAGACCCAGTACTTC. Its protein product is CASSSSARTRKQETQYF.

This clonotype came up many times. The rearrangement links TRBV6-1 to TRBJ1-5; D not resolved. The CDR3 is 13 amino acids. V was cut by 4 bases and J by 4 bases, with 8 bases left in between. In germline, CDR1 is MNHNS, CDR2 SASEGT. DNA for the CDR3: TGTGCCAGCAGTGGGCAGGTGAATCAGCCCCAGCATTTT. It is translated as CASSGQVNQPQHF.